This TCR beta chain was obtained from a study of OX40 agonist ivuxolimab in advanced cancers. Across the whole study: Participants averaged roughly 57 years of age (range about 23 to 79) and were roughly 80% male. Findings and limits, study-wide: Expanded clones tended on average to be more numerous among CD8+ T cells than CD4+.

This CDR3 has 13 amino acids. The ends were cut back, 4 bases at V and 0 bases at J, with 6 bases in the middle. Germline CDR1 is MNHEY and CDR2 is SMNVEV (reference sequence). On this clone: Its antigen is undetermined.

Generated by immunoSEQ multiplex PCR, the TCRdb table keeps only in-frame clones and is missing some. The top ten hold about 0.31% of the sample, which has 65,000 to 80,000 clones, about 89% seen once. The V gene is TRBV27, the J gene TRBJ2-5, with unresolved D. This sequence was found in an adult with an advanced solid tumor such as melanoma, head and neck, liver or kidney cancer. The starting material was CD4+ or CD8+ T cells sorted from blood, obtained in a trial of the OX40 agonist ivuxolimab. In nucleotides, the CDR3 is TGTGCCAGCAGTTCGATTTACCAAGAGACCCAGTACTTC. Residues: CASSSIYQETQYF.